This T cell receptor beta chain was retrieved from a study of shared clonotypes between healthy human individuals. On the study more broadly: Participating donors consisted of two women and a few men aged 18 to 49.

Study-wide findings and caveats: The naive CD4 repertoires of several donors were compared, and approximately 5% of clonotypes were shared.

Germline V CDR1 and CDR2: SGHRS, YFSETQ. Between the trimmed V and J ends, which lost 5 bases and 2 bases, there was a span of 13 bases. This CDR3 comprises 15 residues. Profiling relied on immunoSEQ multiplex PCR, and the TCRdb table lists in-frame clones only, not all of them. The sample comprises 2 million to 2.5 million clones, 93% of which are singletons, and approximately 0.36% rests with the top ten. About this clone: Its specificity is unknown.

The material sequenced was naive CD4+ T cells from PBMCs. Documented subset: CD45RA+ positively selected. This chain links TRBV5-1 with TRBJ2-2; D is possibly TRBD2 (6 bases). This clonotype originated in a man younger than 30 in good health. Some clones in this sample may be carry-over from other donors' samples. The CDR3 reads CASRGGGINTGELFF. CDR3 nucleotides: TGCGCCAGCAGGGGAGGCGGGATCAACACCGGGGAGCTGTTTTTT.